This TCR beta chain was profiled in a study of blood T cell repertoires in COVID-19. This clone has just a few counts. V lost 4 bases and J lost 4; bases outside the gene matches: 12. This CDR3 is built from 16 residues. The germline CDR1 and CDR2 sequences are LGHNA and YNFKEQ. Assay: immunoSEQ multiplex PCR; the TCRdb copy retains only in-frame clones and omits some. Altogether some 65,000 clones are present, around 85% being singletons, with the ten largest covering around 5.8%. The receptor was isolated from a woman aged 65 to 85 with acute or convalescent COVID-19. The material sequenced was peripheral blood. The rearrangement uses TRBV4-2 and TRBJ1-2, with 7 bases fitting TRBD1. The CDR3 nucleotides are TGTGCCAGCAGCCCAGGAGGGGGCAACTCTGGCTATGGCTACACCTTC. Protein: CASSPGGGNSGYGYTF.